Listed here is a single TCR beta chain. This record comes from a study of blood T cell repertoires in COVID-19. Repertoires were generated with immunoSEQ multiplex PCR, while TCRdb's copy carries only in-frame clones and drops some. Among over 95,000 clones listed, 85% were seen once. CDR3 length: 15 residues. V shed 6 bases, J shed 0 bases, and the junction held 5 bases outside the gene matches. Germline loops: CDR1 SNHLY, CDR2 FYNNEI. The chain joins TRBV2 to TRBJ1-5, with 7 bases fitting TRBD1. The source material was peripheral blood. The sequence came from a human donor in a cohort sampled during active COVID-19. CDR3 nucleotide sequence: TGTGCCAGCAGAACCGGGACAGATAGCAATCAGCCCCAGCATTTT. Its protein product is CASRTGTDSNQPQHF. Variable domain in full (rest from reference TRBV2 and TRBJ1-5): EPEVTQTPSHQVTQMGQEVILRCVPISNHLYFYWYRQILGQKVEFLVSFYNNEISEKSEIFDDQFSVERPDGSNFTLKIRSTKLEDSAMYFCASRTGTDSNQPQHFGDGTRLSIL.